This T cell receptor beta chain was profiled in a study of blood T cell repertoires in COVID-19. After removal of 3 bases from V and 2 bases from J, the junction contained 7 bases not matched to a gene. Germline lookup yields CDR1 SGHKS and CDR2 YYEKEE (reference sequence). The CDR3 sequence is 16 residues long. Produced via immunoSEQ multiplex PCR; TCRdb's table is partial and in-frame only. The sample holds 200,000 to 250,000 clones; about 86% are singletons and the top ten take about 2.2%. Sequenced: peripheral blood. The sequence came from a woman in her 50s with acute or convalescent COVID-19. The rearrangement joins TRBV5-5 to TRBJ2-3; 9 positions match TRBD2. CDR3 protein: CASSWRGGAPTDTQYF. The CDR3, as DNA: TGTGCCAGCAGCTGGCGCGGGGGGGCCCCCACAGATACGCAGTATTTT.